The T cell receptor beta chain described here comes from a study of blood T cell repertoires in COVID-19. Background on the study: Samples representing acute and convalescent COVID-19 were sourced from the United States, Italy and Spain.

Per the authors' pipeline: The authors estimated nucleated cell counts from reference gene primer amplification. Using immunoSEQ multiplex PCR, the repertoire was profiled, and TCRdb retains in-frame clones only, with some absent. The V and J calls and clone size were taken over from that table, and D and trimming were inferred from the DNA. The sample lists over 90,000 clones, about 90% seen once, with approximately 3.5% in the top ten. CDR1 is SGHRS, CDR2 YFSETQ, per germline. Trimming cost V 2 bases and J 3 bases; bases outside gene matches: 7. CDR3 length: 16 residues. The chain joins TRBV5-1 to TRBJ2-2; TRBD2 matches 7 bases. This receptor was taken from a woman aged 55-75 years with acute or convalescent COVID-19. Sequenced: peripheral blood. This CDR3 reads CASSLRGGKDTGELFF. CDR3 sequence (DNA): TGCGCCAGCAGCTTAAGGGGAGGGAAGGACACCGGGGAGCTGTTTTTT.